This T cell receptor beta chain was sequenced during a study of Graves' ophthalmopathy and Graves' hyperthyroidism listed by TCRdb under 2018. For context, the study as a whole: Peripheral blood was collected at initial diagnosis, before any treatment. To tell Graves' ophthalmopathy apart from Graves' hyperthyroidism, and to predict which patients would progress to ophthalmopathy, the study relied on TCR beta repertoire signatures. In total, approximately 130 blood samples were TCR-sequenced: approximately 42 ophthalmopathy, roughly 77 hyperthyroidism and about 17 hyperthyroidism-to-ophthalmopathy patients. To explore V-J signatures that separate ophthalmopathy from hyperthyroidism, a discovery set of fewer than 110 patients was enrolled, consisting of fewer than 45 with ophthalmopathy and 55 to 65 with stable hyperthyroidism. The independent validation cohort included 20 or so hyperthyroidism patients plus 17 patients who later progressed from hyperthyroidism to ophthalmopathy. T-cell repertoires of thyroid tissue and blood were compared in 5 or 6 hyperthyroidism patients. Following sample collection, hyperthyroidism patients were given methimazole at a starting dose of 30 mg daily, and ophthalmopathy patients were given high-dose intravenous methylprednisolone.

TCR beta CDR3 regions were amplified from RNA transcripts for repertoire sequencing. HTBI primers and the Qiagen OneStep RT-PCR kit were used in a first-round RT-PCR, which was followed by a second-round multiplex PCR, size selection and purification. The libraries underwent paired-end sequencing with 100 bp reads on an Illumina HiSeq2000. Under the source paper's analysis protocol: SOAPnuke was used to process the reads, removing any read that contained adapters or uncalled bases, had a mean Phred below 15, or lacked an exact match to the constant primer or identifier. COPE v1.2.5 was used to merge the high-quality paired reads. Each unique nucleotide sequence was defined as a clonotype, and clonotypes were aligned to IMGT TRB V, D and J references with MiTCR v1.1. The analysis was limited to V-J combinations with a frequency above 0.0001, which together covered approximately 99% of repertoires. For each V-J combination, a TCR clonal expansion and chaos score was defined as the ratio of F50 clonal expansion to chaos observed in the TCRdist matrix. Features were reduced by Welch's t-statistics and random forest to 10 to 15 V-J combinations, which fed a naive Bayes classifier. Thyroid-blood repertoire similarity was quantified with the Morisita-Horn index. Through fastp at Q25 and MiXCR, TCRdb rebuilt clones from the public reads, retaining in-frame beta chains. Each record represents a unique CDR3 protein, reported with the most common genes and DNA among its rows. The V and J calls here are based on TCRdb, not the publication. The sample data list 740,000 or so distinct CDR3 sequences, and roughly 40% of these were observed just once. Roughly 46% of the sample lies in the top ten.

As to this clonotype: This clone's antigen is unknown. Per-base quality was not reported, and no clone a single base away is much larger than it.

V loses 7 bases of germline sequence and J loses 5 bases, and the interval between the two ends is 17 bases. The germline V gene specifies SQVTM as CDR1 and ANQGSEA as CDR2. The CDR3 runs 13 amino acids, cysteine and phenylalanine included. Only the CDR3 DNA stays, 39 bases, in frame from base 1. Overall results and qualifications from the work: No statistical method was used to predetermine the sample size, and group allocation was not hidden from the investigators. In validation, the model predicted ophthalmopathy progression with roughly 68% sensitivity and 72.22% specificity; fewer than 15 predicted patients were CT-confirmed with GO in a median of approximately 6.5 months. Most of the expanded thyroid clonotypes with a frequency above 0.001 were also detected in blood, and it was suggested that the thyroid immune response may be reflected by blood repertoires. The 13-signature model separated ophthalmopathy from stable hyperthyroidism with 87.88% sensitivity and about 81% specificity in cross-validation, and 80%/75% in the test set.

Ophthalmopathy patients had moderately to severely active disease, Clinical Activity Score of at least 3, NOSPECS grade of at least 4, and disease duration under 3 months. Patients with other autoimmune diseases, uncontrolled infections, pregnancy or lactation were excluded from the study. Clinical symptoms, serum thyroxine, TRAb, thyroid ultrasound and orbital computed tomography were used for diagnosis. Using Ficoll-Paque density gradient centrifugation, PBMCs were isolated from 8.5 to 10 ml of fresh peripheral blood. Trizol reagent was used to extract the total RNA, and its quality was then checked on an Agilent 2100 Bioanalyzer.

This TCR was recovered from an adult man with Graves' ophthalmopathy. Specimen: peripheral blood. The chain was built from TRBV29-1 and TRBJ1-1; the D segment could be TRBD1, given 5 matching bases. The DNA sequence is given as TGCAGCGCCGAGTTGGGGGGAGGGACTGAAGCTTTCTTT. Translated, this gives CSAELGGGTEAFF.